What follows describes a single TCR beta chain. Its antigen is unknown. The germline CDR1 and CDR2 sequences are MNHNY and SVGAGI (reference sequence). This CDR3 contains 14 residues. V shed 3 bases and J shed 3 bases, with 11 bases lying between them. This entry is derived from a study of T-cell memory formation after mild COVID-19. TCR alpha and TCR beta cDNA libraries carrying sample barcodes and UMIs were produced by 5'RACE using constant-segment primers. MiXCR, run by TCRdb on the 5' RACE reads, gives a single entry per CDR3 protein. This sample has 200,000 to 250,000 distinct CDR3 sequences, with 9.5% found just once. Study conclusions and caveats: SARS-CoV-2 specificity was not confirmed for second-wave clones peaking on day 37.

This TCR derives from a man in his late teens or twenties who had mild COVID-19 (a few samples of this study predate the infection). Cell type and time point are not known. The V gene is TRBV6-6, the J gene TRBJ2-5; perhaps TRBD1 as D (5 bases). The sequenced sample was PBMCs or a T cell subset sorted from them (not recorded which). CDR3 protein: CASSYVGLKETQYF. CDR3 bases: TGTGCCAGCAGTTATGTGGGGCTGAAAGAGACCCAGTACTTC.